Each of the 20 T cell receptor beta chains below was sequenced from the same sample in a study of T cells after yellow fever vaccination. TCRdb redid the calling of the 5' RACE reads with MiXCR, one entry per CDR3 protein. The repertoire holds about 350,000 distinct CDR3 sequences, with around a tenth as singletons. The sample in question was PBMCs, obtained on the day of the first yellow fever vaccination. Receptor source: a man between 18 and 35 years old who received the YFV17D yellow fever vaccine.

This clonotype occurred many times. This chain links TRBV19 with TRBJ2-1; D not resolved. The CDR3 totals 11 residues. Germline values: CDR1 LNHDA, CDR2 SQIVND (reference sequence). Trimming cost V 4 bases and J 3 bases, with 1 base left between them. As DNA, the CDR3 is TGTGCCAGTAGTAACTACAATGAGCAGTTCTTC. Translated, it gives CASSNYNEQFF.

This clonotype showed up many times. The chain carries TRBV7-8 and TRBJ1-3, with 7 nucleotides matching TRBD1. The germline V gene encodes CDR1 SGHVS and CDR2 FQNEAQ. J gave up 4 bases and V 5 bases, and 8 bases lay outside the gene matches. This CDR3 has 15 amino acids. The CDR3 here is CASSPPGTAGNTIYF. The CDR3 nucleotides are TGTGCCAGCAGCCCACCCGGGACAGCAGGAAACACCATATATTTT.

The V gene is TRBV6-2 or TRBV6-3, the J gene TRBJ1-2, with TRBD1 matching over 7 bases. V trimming: 7 bases; J trimming: 6 bases; junction bases outside the gene matches: 11. This CDR3 has 14 amino acids. Germline CDR1 and CDR2: MNHEY and SVGEGT. In DNA form, the CDR3 reads TGTGCCAGCACCCCCGCTGACAGGGCCCATGGCTACACCTTC. Protein sequence: CASTPADRAHGYTF.

The V and J genes are TRBV19 and TRBJ1-6; a weak D match, TRBD1 (5 bases). The V gene lost 3 bases and the J gene lost 9 bases, with 12 bases spanning the gap. This CDR3 has 14 amino acids. The germline V gene encodes CDR1 LNHDA and CDR2 SQIVND (reference sequence). In DNA, the CDR3 is TGTGCCAGTAGTATCGCGGGACCGGGTTCACCCCTCCACTTT. Translating gives CASSIAGPGSPLHF.

In the case of this clonotype: The junction departs from germline at one end; a sequencing error may be responsible. The chain joins TRBV20-1 to TRBJ1-5; unclear D gene. Per the germline V gene, CDR1 is DFQATT and CDR2 is SNEGSKA (reference sequence). This CDR3 is 13 amino acids long. CDR3 sequence: CSARTYSNQSQHF. The CDR3 DNA sequence: TGCAGTGCTAGAACCTACAGCAATCAGTCCCAGCATTTT.

In its sample, this clonotype was seen a few times. CDR3 residues: CASSVTTGQNTEAFF. CDR3 DNA: TGTGCCAGCAGCGTAACGACAGGGCAGAACACTGAAGCTTTCTTT. The chain carries TRBV12-3 or TRBV12-4 and TRBJ1-1, with 7 bases matching TRBD1. This CDR3 contains 15 residues. V was pared by 6 bases and J by 1 base, with 8 bases of the junction left unmatched.

This clonotype has just a few counts. This chain connects TRBV12-3 or TRBV12-4 to TRBJ2-7; D possibly corresponds to TRBD1 (6 bases). Deletions cut 2 bases from V and 0 bases from J, with 8 bases between. The length of the CDR3 is 14 residues. CDR3: CASSLSGVSYEQYF. CDR3 in DNA: TGTGCCAGCAGTTTATCAGGGGTCTCCTACGAGCAGTACTTC.

This clonotype showed up just a few times. This chain connects TRBV10-3 to TRBJ1-5, with 11 positions matching TRBD1. The CDR3 contains 14 residues. The V and J ends lost 5 bases and 5 bases, in that order; junction bases with no gene match: 2. In germline, CDR1 is ENHRY, CDR2 SYGVKD. The CDR3 spells CAISQGQGDQPQHF. In DNA, the CDR3 is TGTGCCATCAGTCAGGGACAGGGGGATCAGCCCCAGCATTTT.

The chain is built from TRBV12-3 or TRBV12-4 and TRBJ2-4, with a weak D call TRBD2 (5 bases). CDR3 length: 12 amino acids. Trimming left V 0 bases short and J 8 bases short, with 5 bases between. The CDR3 DNA sequence: TGTGCCAGCAGTTTAGCGCGGGACATTCAGTACTTC. It encodes CASSLARDIQYF.

The CDR3 is CASSYDRAYYGYTF. In DNA, the CDR3 is TGCGCCAGCAGCTACGACAGGGCTTACTATGGCTACACCTTC. The rearrangement links TRBV5-1 to TRBJ1-2; the match to TRBD1 covers 7 bases. This CDR3 is 14 amino acids long. The J segment lost 3 bases and the V segment lost 3 bases, leaving 5 bases of the junction unmatched. Germline V CDR1 and CDR2: SGHRS, YFSETQ.

The chain recombines TRBV20-1 with TRBJ2-7, with TRBD2 matching 9 bases. Trimming at V came to 4 bases and at J to 3 bases, leaving 7 bases not matched to a gene. This CDR3 has 14 amino acids. Germline V CDR1 and CDR2: DFQATT, SNEGSKA (reference sequence). The CDR3 DNA sequence: TGCAGTGCTACCCGGATTAGCGGGGGCTACGAGCAGTACTTC. Protein product: CSATRISGGYEQYF.

This clonotype was observed a few times. The chain combines TRBV19 with TRBJ2-2; weak D call: TRBD1 (5 bases). This CDR3 contains 17 residues. Germline V gene data show CDR1 as LNHDA and CDR2 as SQIVND (reference sequence). V lost 2 bases, J lost 1 base, and 14 bases lay in between. CDR3 DNA sequence: TGTGCCAGTAGTATATGGGCCGGACAACGGAACACCGGGGAGCTGTTTTTT. Translating it yields CASSIWAGQRNTGELFF. Full variable domain (missing parts from reference TRBV19 and TRBJ2-2): DGGITQSPKYLFRKEGQNVTLSCEQNLNHDAMYWYRQDPGQGLRLIYYSQIVNDFQKGDIAEGYSVSREKKESFPLTVTSAQKNPTAFYLCASSIWAGQRNTGELFFGEGSRLTVL.

This clonotype came up many times. The chain has TRBV12-3 or TRBV12-4 and TRBJ1-1; no firm D call. The CDR3 has 17 amino acids. V was cut by 0 bases and J by 0 bases, with 14 bases left in between. For the CDR3, the DNA is TGTGCCAGCAGTTTAGCCTGGGCCAGCCGGATGAACACTGAAGCTTTCTTT. Translated: CASSLAWASRMNTEAFF.

The rearrangement joins TRBV7-6 to TRBJ2-5; perhaps D is TRBD1 or TRBD2 (5 bases each). The CDR3 has 14 amino acids. In germline, CDR1 is SGHVS, CDR2 FNYEAQ. Trimming removed 3 bases from V and 4 bases from J, with 12 bases in between. CDR3 amino acids: CASSFAGGGETQYF. Here the CDR3 DNA reads TGTGCCAGCAGCTTCGCTGGGGGTGGAGAGACCCAGTACTTC.

This clonotype was detected only a few times. This chain connects TRBV19 to TRBJ2-4; D could derive from TRBD1 or TRBD2 (5 bases each). V was cut by 5 bases and J by 7 bases, with 12 bases left in between. The germline gives CDR1 LNHDA, CDR2 SQIVND (reference sequence). CDR3 length equals 13 residues. The CDR3 spells CASSLSGANIQYF. CDR3 nucleotides: TGTGCCAGTAGTCTCTCCGGGGCCAACATTCAGTACTTC.

This clonotype was counted at least ten times. The gene calls are TRBV19 and TRBJ1-2; D possibly corresponds to TRBD1 (5 bases). The CDR3 is 14 amino acids. The V end was cut by 10 bases, the J end by 3 bases, with 18 bases between. Germline V gene data show CDR1 as LNHDA and CDR2 as SQIVND (reference sequence). The CDR3 here is CATAVDSGYYGYTF. CDR3 sequence (DNA): TGTGCCACCGCGGTTGACTCAGGGTACTATGGCTACACCTTC.

This clonotype was seen a handful of times. The chain is built from TRBV11-1 and TRBJ1-2, with D possibly TRBD1 on 6 matching bases. The V gene's germline CDR1 is SGHAT and CDR2 FQDESV (reference sequence). The V gene lost 1 base and the J gene lost 8 bases, with 14 bases spanning the gap. This CDR3 has 14 residues. The CDR3 nucleotides read TGTGCCAGCAGCTTAGATAGGCAGGGGAGCGGCTACACCTTC. Its protein product is CASSLDRQGSGYTF. The complete variable domain, with remaining parts taken from reference TRBV11-1 and TRBJ1-2, reads EAEVAQSPRYKITEKSQAVAFWCDPISGHATLYWYRQILGQGPELLVQFQDESVVDDSQLPKDRFSAERLKGVDSTLKIQPAELGDSAMYLCASSLDRQGSGYTFGSGTRLTVV.

This clonotype was detected only a few times. The rearrangement links TRBV12-3 or TRBV12-4 to TRBJ2-3; D might be TRBD1 (6 bases). The CDR3 is 17 residues long. V lost 6 bases and J 5 bases, leaving 24 bases between the germline ends. The CDR3: CASRKPTRDRGGDTQYF. The CDR3 DNA reads as TGTGCCAGCAGAAAACCTACCCGGGACCGAGGGGGAGATACGCAGTATTTT.

This clonotype was observed a few times. Here the CDR3 reads CASSPGVAGDRFGTQYF. In DNA form, the CDR3 reads TGCGCCAGCAGCCCCGGGGTAGCGGGGGACCGATTCGGGACCCAGTACTTC. The rearrangement joins TRBV5-1 to TRBJ2-5; 9 bases agree with TRBD2. The CDR3 extends over 17 amino acids. The ends lost 4 bases at V and 7 bases at J; junction bases unmatched: 17. Germline V lookup: CDR1 SGHRS, CDR2 YFSETQ.

This clonotype was counted between two and nine times. This sequence joins TRBV7-8 and TRBJ1-1, with 9 bases identical to TRBD1. Per germline, CDR1 SGHVS and CDR2 FQNEAQ. V lost 6 bases and J lost 4; bases outside the gene matches: 6. This CDR3 has 14 amino acids. CDR3 region: CASRLGQGSTEAFF. Here the CDR3 DNA reads TGTGCCAGCAGGCTGGGACAGGGATCCACTGAAGCTTTCTTT.